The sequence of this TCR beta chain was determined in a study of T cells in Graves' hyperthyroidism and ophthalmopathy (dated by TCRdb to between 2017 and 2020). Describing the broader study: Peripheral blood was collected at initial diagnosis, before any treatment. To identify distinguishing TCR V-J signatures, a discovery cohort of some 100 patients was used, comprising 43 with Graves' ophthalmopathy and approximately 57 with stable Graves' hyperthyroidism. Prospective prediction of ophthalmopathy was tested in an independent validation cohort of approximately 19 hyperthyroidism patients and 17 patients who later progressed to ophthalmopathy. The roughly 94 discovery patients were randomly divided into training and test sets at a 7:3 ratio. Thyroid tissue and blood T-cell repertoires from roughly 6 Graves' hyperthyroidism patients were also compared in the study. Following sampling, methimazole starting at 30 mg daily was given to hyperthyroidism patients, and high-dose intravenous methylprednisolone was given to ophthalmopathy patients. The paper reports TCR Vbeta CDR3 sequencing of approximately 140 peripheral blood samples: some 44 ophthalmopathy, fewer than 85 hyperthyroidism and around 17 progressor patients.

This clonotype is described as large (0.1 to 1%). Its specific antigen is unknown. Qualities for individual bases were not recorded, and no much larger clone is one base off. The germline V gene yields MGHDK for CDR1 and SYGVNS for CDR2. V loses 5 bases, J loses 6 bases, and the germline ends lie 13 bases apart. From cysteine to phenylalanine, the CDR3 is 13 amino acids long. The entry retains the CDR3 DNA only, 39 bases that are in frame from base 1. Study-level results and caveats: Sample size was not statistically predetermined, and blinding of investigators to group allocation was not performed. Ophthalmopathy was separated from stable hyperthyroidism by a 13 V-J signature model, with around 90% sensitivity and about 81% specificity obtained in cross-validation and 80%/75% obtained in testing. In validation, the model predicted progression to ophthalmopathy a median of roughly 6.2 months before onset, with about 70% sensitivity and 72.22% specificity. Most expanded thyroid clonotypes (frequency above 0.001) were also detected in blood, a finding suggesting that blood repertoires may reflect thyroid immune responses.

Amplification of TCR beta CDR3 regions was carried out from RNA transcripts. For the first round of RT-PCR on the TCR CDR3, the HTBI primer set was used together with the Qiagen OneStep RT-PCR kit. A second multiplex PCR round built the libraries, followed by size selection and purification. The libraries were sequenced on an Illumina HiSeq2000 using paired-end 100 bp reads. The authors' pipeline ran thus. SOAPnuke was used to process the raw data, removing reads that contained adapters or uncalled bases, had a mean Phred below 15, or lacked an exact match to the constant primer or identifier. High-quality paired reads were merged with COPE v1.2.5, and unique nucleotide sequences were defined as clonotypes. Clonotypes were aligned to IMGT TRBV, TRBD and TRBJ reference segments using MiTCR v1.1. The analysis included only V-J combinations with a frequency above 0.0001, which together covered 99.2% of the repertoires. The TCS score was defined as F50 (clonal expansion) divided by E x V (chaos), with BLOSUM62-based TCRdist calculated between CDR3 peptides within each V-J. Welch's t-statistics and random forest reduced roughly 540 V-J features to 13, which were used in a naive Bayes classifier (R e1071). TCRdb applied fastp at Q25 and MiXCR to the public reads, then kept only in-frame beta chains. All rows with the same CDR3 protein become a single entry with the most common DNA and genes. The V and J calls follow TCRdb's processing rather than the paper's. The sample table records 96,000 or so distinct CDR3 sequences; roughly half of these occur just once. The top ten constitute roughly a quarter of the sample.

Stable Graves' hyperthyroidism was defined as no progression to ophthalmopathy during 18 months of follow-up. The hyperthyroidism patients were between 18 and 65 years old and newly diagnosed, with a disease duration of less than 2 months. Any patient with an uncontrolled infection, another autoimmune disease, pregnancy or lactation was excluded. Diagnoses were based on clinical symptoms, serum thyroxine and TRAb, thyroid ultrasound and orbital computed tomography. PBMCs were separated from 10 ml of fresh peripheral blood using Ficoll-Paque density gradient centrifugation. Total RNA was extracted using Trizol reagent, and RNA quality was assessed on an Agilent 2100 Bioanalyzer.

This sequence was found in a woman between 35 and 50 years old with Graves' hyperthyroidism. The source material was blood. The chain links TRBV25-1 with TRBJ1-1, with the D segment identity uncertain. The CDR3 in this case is CASSYHSHSEAFF. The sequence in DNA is TGTGCCAGCAGTTATCACAGTCACTCTGAAGCTTTCTTT. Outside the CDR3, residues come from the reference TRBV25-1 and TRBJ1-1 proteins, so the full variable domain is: EADIYQTPRYLVIGTGKKITLECSQTMGHDKMYWYQQDPGMELHLIHYSYGVNSTEKGDLSSESTVSRIRTEHFPLTLESARPSHTSQYLCASSYHSHSEAFFGQGTRLTVV.